This T cell receptor beta chain was captured in a study of cytomegalovirus exposure and HLA in healthy donors listed by TCRdb under 2017. Turning to the overall study: An earlier analysis of approximately 550 of the donors reported 250 to 350 Gb of sequence data and more than 90 million unique TCR beta sequences from 190 million or so T cells. An earlier analysis of a few hundred of the donors applied high-throughput TCR beta sequencing to assess whether each TCR beta V gene segment acted as functional or pseudogenic. Rather than drawing on any new phenotypic data, the later analysis identified candidate immune exposures from TCR beta sequences and the way those sequences occurred across donors. Class I and class II HLA loci were covered by the typing at four-digit resolution. Among the roughly 410 genotyped donors, around 81% belonged to the genetic ancestry cluster associated with self-reported Caucasian donors. Across some 400 genotyped donors of the cohort, an average of roughly 230,000 unique TCR beta nucleotide sequences per donor were sequenced, and approximately 17% of those sequences were non-productive. An early release that covered roughly 600 HLA-typed donors contained about 300 gigabases of sequencing data and approximately 85 million unique TCR sequences. In addition to the first cohort of 666 subjects, a separate validation cohort of approximately 130 different subjects was used. High-throughput TCR immunosequencing, statistical association of individual TCRs with disease status, and machine learning were combined to predict cytomegalovirus infection status. Because of strong linkage in the cohort, roughly five DR-DQ haplotypes were treated as single units for association and clustering. The study aimed to test whether cataloging public T cell receptors could reveal signatures of past pathogen exposure. Typing coverage varied by locus: roughly 629-630 donors for A, B, C, DRB1 and DQB1; about 520 for DQA1; more than 600 for DPA1; some 470 for DPB1. A later analysis re-examined previously published TCR beta repertoires from roughly 720 donors and added high-resolution HLA genotyping to investigate patterns of TCR occurrence. Every discovery cohort repertoire had been produced on one sequencing platform. Genome-wide SNP genotypes for about three fifths of the roughly 700 donors were used in a later genetic analysis, which treated that subset as a discovery cohort. Donor age, sex, ethnicity and CMV serostatus were compiled together with the repertoire data. The study profiled the T cell repertoires of 500 to 800 subjects by immunosequencing and related them to cytomegalovirus serostatus. Beyond this particular receptor, the publication reports: Correlated functional status among segregating V segments might be attributable to linkage disequilibrium, but an unknown experimental factor could not be ruled out. Because counts were too low, about 17 rarely observed V segments, including chromosome 9 orphons, were excluded from the earlier analysis of some 590 of the donors. In a later analysis, most CMV-associated TCR beta chains were found to appear HLA-restricted, with HLA associations seemingly driven largely by CMV exposure. In a later analysis, HLA-associated TCR beta chains showed more clonal expansion and lower generation probabilities than non-associated chains that were equally common. The classifier was reported to diagnose cytomegalovirus status with high specificity and sensitivity in both the original and validation cohorts. In vitro tests confirmed that a few of the cytomegalovirus-associated TCR beta chains recognize cytomegalovirus antigens. In a later analysis, 15,000 to 20,000 TCR beta sequences were associated with specific HLA alleles at a false discovery rate of 0.05. Compared with the roughly 710-donor mean, donors in an Asian-associated ancestry cluster had fewer N-insertions in productive TCRs, according to a later genetic analysis. A cluster of highly shared sequence variants was judged likely to represent a technical artifact of the sequencing pipeline. For the cohort, immune exposure information was limited to CMV serostatus. Broadly in line with IMGT annotations, most TCR beta V segments showed up in productive rearrangements about 87% or about 30% of the time in an earlier analysis of about 500 of the donors. Because the 87-base-pair reads could not distinguish some IMGT-functional V segments, including TRBV6-2 and TRBV6-3, those segments were excluded. Because HLA typing was missing for some donors at each locus, association tests included only the typed subset. A further reported finding was that TCR beta sequences accurately predicted the HLA-A and HLA-B alleles for most subjects in the first cohort. V-gene and J-gene trimming of TCR beta chains was associated with a missense DCLRE1C variant in a later genetic analysis, and the association was replicated in an independent cohort. The cohort was sequenced for TCR beta chains only, and without alpha or paired-chain data the features that could be detected were limited. A total of fewer than 200 TCR beta chains were listed by the study as associated with cytomegalovirus. According to a later analysis, TCR association rates differed among HLA loci, with DRB1 alleles showing the most associated TCRs and HLA-C alleles showing the fewest. When HLA alleles, especially DR and DQ, strongly co-occurred, attributing TCR associations to individual alleles was difficult. According to a later analysis, parvovirus B19, influenza, CMV and Epstein-Barr virus appeared linked to several top co-occurrence clusters. According to the authors, the approach could potentially be generalized to other disease states and immunological phenotypes. Across donors, most TCR sequences were observed very rarely, whereas some public TCRs were present in many individuals. Sequencing depth was assumed to be roughly uniform across donors in the presence/absence analyses, though that assumption may not hold.

Of note for this clone: Its antigen has not been determined.

Libraries were built with the immunoSEQ multiplex PCR assay. For the multiplex PCR, a mixture combining 60 forward primers for TCR Vbeta segments and 13 reverse primers for TCR Jbeta segments was used. The CDR3 region of rearranged TCR beta genes was amplified from genomic DNA with a multiplex PCR assay. The amplified TCR beta libraries were sequenced on the Illumina HiSeq System as 87-base-pair reads. Per the source publication's procedure: A later analysis tallied around 87 million unique TCR beta chains across the 666 repertoires, and about 10 million of those chains were shared by two or more donors. A nearest-neighbor algorithm error-corrected the raw reads and collapsed the reads into unique sequences, merging closely related sequences to remove PCR and sequencing errors. To assign V, D and J gene segments, CDR3 sequences were aligned to IMGT reference sequences. For a sequence to be retained, a match of at least six nucleotides was required to both a V gene segment and a J gene segment. Rearrangements were called productive when the CDR3 lacked stop codons and stayed in frame with V and J; all others were non-productive. Following IMGT convention, CDR3 was defined as the stretch from the second conserved V-encoded cysteine to the conserved J-encoded phenylalanine. In an earlier analysis of approximately 500 of the donors, sequences lacking an unambiguous match to a single V gene segment were excluded. In an earlier analysis of a few hundred of the donors, a V segment was called functional when productive rearrangements were above 56.7%, and segregating when the standard deviation between donors exceeded 5%. A statistical classification framework was built for diagnosing cytomegalovirus status from the catalog of TCR beta chain sequences. V and J gene assignment, in a later analysis, came from comparing TCR nucleotide sequences with IMGT/GENE-DB human TR gene sequences. The TCRdist pipeline was used in a later analysis to assign CDR3 sequences and most-parsimonious VDJ recombination scenarios. In a later analysis, every TCR beta chain was defined by the combination of its CDR3 amino acid sequence and its V-gene family, and reads without a unique V-gene family were dropped. As a way to deal with suspected cross-contamination and a sequencing artifact, a later analysis dropped roughly 620 nucleotide sequences that were highly shared and had low generation probability. In a later analysis, a clonal expansion index was calculated for each public chain from normalized within-repertoire ranks of inferred template counts. A later analysis computed generation probabilities with a VDJ recombination model fitted to out-of-frame rearrangements, and checked the results against IGoR. Hypergeometric tests were used in a later analysis to score TCR-TCR, TCR-HLA and TCR-CMV co-occurrence, with a repertoire-size bias correction applied to the TCR pairs. To estimate false discovery rates, a later analysis permuted the HLA or CMV assignments 20 times. In a later analysis, co-occurring TCRs were grouped using DBSCAN, and TCRdist sequence similarity was added for clustering within HLA-allele-positive subsets. Repertoires with fewer than 30,000 or more than 120,000 public chains, plus five repertoires with anomalous nucleotide sharing, were excluded from co-occurrence clustering. In TCRdb, the immuneACCESS table is reduced to in-frame sequences with V and J assigned. These tables do not hold every clone; where another copy was compared, an unresolved V gene accounts for under half, and the others remain unexplained. V and J calls and clone size are those listed in that table; D and trimming were worked out from the DNA. The table for this sample shows about 130,000 clones. Together, the top ten hold approximately 1.6% of the sample.

The cohort comprised more than 550 healthy bone marrow donors. Cohort members were all nominally healthy when sampled, although unrecorded immune exposures were likely present. The donor tested CMV seronegative, placing the donor among the 350 or so seronegative members of the cohort. A peripheral blood sample was collected from each donor, and TCR beta sequencing was performed on peripheral blood mononuclear cells. Genomic DNA extraction from the blood cell samples was performed with the Qiagen DNeasy Blood Extraction Kit. The germline ends are 8 bases apart after V is trimmed by 1 base and J by 2 bases. The germline V gene (reference sequence) supplies CDR1 SEHNR and CDR2 FQNEAQ. The CDR3 goes from the cysteine to the phenylalanine over 14 residues. Kept here is only the CDR3 DNA, which spans 42 bases and is read in frame from base 1.

The receptor chain draws on TRBV7-9 and TRBJ2-5; the D gene is perhaps TRBD1, on 6 matching bases. This receptor was identified in a man aged 18 to 29 in good health and CMV-seronegative. The sample was PBMCs. The DNA reads as follows: TGTGCCAGCAGCTTAGATCAGGGGCAAGAGACCCAGTACTTC. The translation is CASSLDQGQETQYF.